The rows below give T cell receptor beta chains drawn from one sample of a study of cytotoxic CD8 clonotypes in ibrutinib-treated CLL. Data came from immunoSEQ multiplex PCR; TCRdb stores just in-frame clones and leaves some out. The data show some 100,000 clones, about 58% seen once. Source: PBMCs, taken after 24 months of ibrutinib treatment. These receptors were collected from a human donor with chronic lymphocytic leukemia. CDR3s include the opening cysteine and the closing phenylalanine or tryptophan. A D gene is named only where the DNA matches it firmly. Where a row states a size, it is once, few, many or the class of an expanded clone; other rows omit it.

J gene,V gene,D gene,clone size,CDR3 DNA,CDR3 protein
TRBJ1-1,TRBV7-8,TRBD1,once,TGTGCCAGCAGCCCAAGGACAGGGTCGGCAACTGAAGCTTTCTTT,CASSPRTGSATEAFF
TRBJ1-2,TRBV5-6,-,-,TGTGCCAGCAGCTCCCCGACAGAGAACTATGGCTACACCTTC,CASSSPTENYGYTF
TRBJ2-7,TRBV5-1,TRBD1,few,TGCGCCAGCAGCTTGGATAGGGGGCTTGAGCAGTACTTC,CASSLDRGLEQYF
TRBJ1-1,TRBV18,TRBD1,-,TGTGCCAGCTCACCCCTACAGGGGGAAACCACTGAAGCTTTCTTT,CASSPLQGETTEAFF
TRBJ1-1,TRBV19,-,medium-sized,TGTGCCAGTAGTATAGTGGCTAGCCCGAGTGAAGCTTTCTTT,CASSIVASPSEAFF
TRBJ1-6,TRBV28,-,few,TGTGCCAGCAGTTTCATCAGGTATAATTCACCCCTCCACTTT,CASSFIRYNSPLHF
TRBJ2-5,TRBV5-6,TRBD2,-,TGTGCCAGCAGCCCTTACCGGACTAGGGTCCAAGAGACCCAGTACTTC,CASSPYRTRVQETQYF
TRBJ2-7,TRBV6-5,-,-,TGTGCCAGCCGCGACACATCGAGCGAGCAGTACTTC,CASRDTSSEQYF
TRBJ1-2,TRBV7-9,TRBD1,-,TGTGCCAGCAGCTATGAATCCCGGGACAGGGCATATGGCTACACCTTC,CASSYESRDRAYGYTF
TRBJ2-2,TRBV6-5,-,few,TGTGCCAGCACCGACGAGGGGCAGTTGATGTTTTTT,CASTDEGQLMFF
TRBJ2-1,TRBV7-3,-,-,TGTGCCAGCAGCTTAACTGATGGAACCTACAATGAGCAGTTCTTC,CASSLTDGTYNEQFF
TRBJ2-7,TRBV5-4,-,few,TGTGCCAGCAGCTTTCACAACGAGCAGTACTTC,CASSFHNEQYF
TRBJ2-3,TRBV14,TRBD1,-,TGTGCCAGCAGCCAAGAAGGGACAGAAAACCCAGATACGCAGTATTTT,CASSQEGTENPDTQYF
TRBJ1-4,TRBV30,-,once,TGTGCCTGGAGCCCCCCTGTCGGGGAAAAACTGTTTTTT,CAWSPPVGEKLFF
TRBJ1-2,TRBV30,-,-,TGTGCCTGGACCCGAAAAGGGACATGGGATGGCTACACCTTC,CAWTRKGTWDGYTF
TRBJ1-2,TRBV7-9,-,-,TGTGCCAGCAGCTTAGAGGGGGGCTACACCTTC,CASSLEGGYTF
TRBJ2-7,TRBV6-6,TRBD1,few,TGTGCCAGCAGTTATTTACAGGGGGTCGATATCTACGAGCAGTACTTC,CASSYLQGVDIYEQYF
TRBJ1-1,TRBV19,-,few,TGTGCCAGTAGTATTTACGGCGGGATGAACACTGAAGCTTTCTTT,CASSIYGGMNTEAFF
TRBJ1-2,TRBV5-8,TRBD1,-,TGTGCCAGCAGCTGGACAGGCACCTATGGCTACACCTTC,CASSWTGTYGYTF
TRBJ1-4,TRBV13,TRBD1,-,TGTGCCAGCAGCCGGACAGGGGTGGGTGAAAAACTGTTTTTT,CASSRTGVGEKLFF
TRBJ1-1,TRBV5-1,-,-,TGCGCCAGCAGCTTGGCACAGGGTTCAACTGAAGCTTTCTTT,CASSLAQGSTEAFF
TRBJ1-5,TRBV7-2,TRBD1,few,TGTGCCAGCAGCTTAGGGACAGGGGGCAATCAGCCCCAGCATTTT,CASSLGTGGNQPQHF
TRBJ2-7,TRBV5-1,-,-,TGCGCCAGCAGCTTGGGGTCCGGGGTAGTCAACGAGCAGTACTTC,CASSLGSGVVNEQYF
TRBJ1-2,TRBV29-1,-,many,TGCAGCGTAAACACAAACTATGGCTACACCTTC,CSVNTNYGYTF
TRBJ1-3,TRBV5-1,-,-,TGCGCCAGCAGCCGTTCCGACCTCTCTGGAAACACCATATATTTT,CASSRSDLSGNTIYF
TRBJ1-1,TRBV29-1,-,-,TGCAGCGTTGAAGTGATTTGGGTTTTGTTAACTGAAGCTTTCTTT,CSVEVIWVLLTEAFF
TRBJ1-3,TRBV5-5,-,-,TGTGCCAGCAGCTTGAGAGGAGGGTCTGGAAACACCATATATTTT,CASSLRGGSGNTIYF
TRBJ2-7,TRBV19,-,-,TGTGCCAGTAGTTCTCGGTCGTCCGGCTCCTACGAGCAGTACTTC,CASSSRSSGSYEQYF
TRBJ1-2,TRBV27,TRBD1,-,TGTGCCAGCAGTTCCAACAGGGACAGGGGCTATGGCTACACCTTC,CASSSNRDRGYGYTF
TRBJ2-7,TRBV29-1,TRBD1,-,TGCAGCGCCGGATCCCGGGACAGGGACGAGCAGTACTTC,CSAGSRDRDEQYF
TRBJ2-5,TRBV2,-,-,TGTGCCAGCAGTGACCCCCAAGAGACCCAGTACTTC,CASSDPQETQYF
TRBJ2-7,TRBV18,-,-,TGTGCCAGCTCACCAGGGCCGGAGAGCTCCTACGAGCAGTACTTC,CASSPGPESSYEQYF
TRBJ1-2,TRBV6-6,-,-,TGTGCCAGCAGACCTCCCTATATCGATGGCTACACCTTC,CASRPPYIDGYTF
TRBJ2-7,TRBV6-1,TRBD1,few,TGTGCCAGCAGTGAAGGCCCACAGGGGGCCGAGCAGTACTTC,CASSEGPQGAEQYF
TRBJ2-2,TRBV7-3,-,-,TGTGCCAGCAGTCGTACGTCCGGGGCTAACACCGGGGAGCTGTTTTTT,CASSRTSGANTGELFF
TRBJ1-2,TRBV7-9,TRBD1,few,TGTGCCAGCAGCTTATTGGACAGGGCTGGCTACACCTTC,CASSLLDRAGYTF
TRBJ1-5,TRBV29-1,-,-,TGCAGCGTTCTCCCACCCGACGGTGATAGCAATCAGCCCCAGCATTTT,CSVLPPDGDSNQPQHF
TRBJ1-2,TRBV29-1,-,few,TGCAGCGTTGAAGAAACAGCCTATGGCTACACCTTC,CSVEETAYGYTF
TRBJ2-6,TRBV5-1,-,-,TGCGCCAGCAGCTTGCCCCCTAGGTCTGGGGCCAACGTCCTGACTTTC,CASSLPPRSGANVLTF
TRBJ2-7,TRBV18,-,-,TGTGCCAGCTCACCACCGGTCAGCTACTACGAGCAGTACTTC,CASSPPVSYYEQYF
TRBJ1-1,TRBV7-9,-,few,TGTGCCAGCAGCTTAGGGACAGAAGCTTTCTTT,CASSLGTEAFF
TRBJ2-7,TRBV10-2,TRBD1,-,TGCGCCAGCAGTGAGCCTGAGGACAGGTCGCCTTCCTACGAGCAGTACTTC,CASSEPEDRSPSYEQYF
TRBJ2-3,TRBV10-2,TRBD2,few,TGCGCCAGCAGTGAAGCTAGCGGGGGTTTCACAGATACGCAGTATTTT,CASSEASGGFTDTQYF
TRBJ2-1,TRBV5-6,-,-,TGTGCCAGCAGCTTGGAGTCTCGTAATGAGCAGTTCTTC,CASSLESRNEQFF
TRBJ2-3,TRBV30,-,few,TGTGCCTGGATGAAGGGTGTAGATACGCAGTATTTT,CAWMKGVDTQYF
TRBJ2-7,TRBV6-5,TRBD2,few,TGTGCCAGCAGTTCCCTAGCGGGCTACGAGCAGTACTTC,CASSSLAGYEQYF
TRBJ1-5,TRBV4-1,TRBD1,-,TGCGCCAGCAGCCAAGATTGGACAGGGATTAGCAATCAGCCCCAGCATTTT,CASSQDWTGISNQPQHF
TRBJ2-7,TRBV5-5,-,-,TGTGCCAGCAGCTTAACGGAAGGAGTCTCCTACGAGCAGTACTTC,CASSLTEGVSYEQYF
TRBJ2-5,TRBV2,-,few,TGTGCCAGCTCACTTTCCTTGAGTGAGACCCAGTACTTC,CASSLSLSETQYF
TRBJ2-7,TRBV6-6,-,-,TGTGCCAGCACCTGGCAGGGGAGGGAGCAGTACTTC,CASTWQGREQYF
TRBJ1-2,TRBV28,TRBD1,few,TGTGCCAGCAGCCTAGGACAGGGGGCGCAGTGGACGGGCGGCTACACCTTC,CASSLGQGAQWTGGYTF